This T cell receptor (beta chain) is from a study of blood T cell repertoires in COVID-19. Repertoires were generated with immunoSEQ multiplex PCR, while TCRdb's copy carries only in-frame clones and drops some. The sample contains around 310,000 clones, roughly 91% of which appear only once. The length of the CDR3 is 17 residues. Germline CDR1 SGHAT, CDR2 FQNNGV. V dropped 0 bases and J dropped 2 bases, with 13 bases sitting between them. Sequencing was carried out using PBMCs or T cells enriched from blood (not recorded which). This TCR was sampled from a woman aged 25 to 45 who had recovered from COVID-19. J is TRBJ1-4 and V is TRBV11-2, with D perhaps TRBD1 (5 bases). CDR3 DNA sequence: TGTGCCAGCAGCTTAGATTATGGGGCCACGACTAATGAAAAACTGTTTTTT. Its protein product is CASSLDYGATTNEKLFF. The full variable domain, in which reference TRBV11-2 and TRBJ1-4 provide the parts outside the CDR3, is EAGVAQSPRYKIIEKRQSVAFWCNPISGHATLYWYQQILGQGPKLLIQFQNNGVVDDSQLPKDRFSAERLKGVDSTLKIQPAKLEDSAVYLCASSLDYGATTNEKLFFGSGTQLSVL.